Below, 25 T cell receptor beta chains from the same sample are listed, as sequenced in a study of T cell repertoires in cytomegalovirus infection. One entry per CDR3 protein results from TCRdb running MiXCR on the reads. Here the sample spans more than 75,000 distinct CDR3 sequences, roughly 3.6% being singletons. What was sequenced was PBMCs. These receptor sequences come from a human donor in good health (CMV status not recorded). Some clones in this sample may be carry-over from other donors' samples.

The table lists this clonotype with many counts. The chain has TRBV15 and TRBJ2-1; possible D gene TRBD2, 6 bases. Trimming removed 0 bases at V and 3 bases at J, with 18 bases between. Germline CDR1 LNHNV, CDR2 YYDKDF (reference sequence). CDR3 length equals 18 residues. The CDR3, as DNA: TGTGCCACCAGCAGAGATCTGGGAGGCCAGACATTCTACAATGAGCAGTTCTTC. Its protein is CATSRDLGGQTFYNEQFF. Filled out from reference TRBV15 and TRBJ2-1, the complete variable domain reads DAMVIQNPRYQVTQFGKPVTLSCSQTLNHNVMYWYQQKSSQAPKLLFHYYDKDFNNEADTPDNFQSRRPNTSFCFLDIRSPGLGDTAMYLCATSRDLGGQTFYNEQFFGPGTRLTVL.

In this sample, this clonotype turned up a few times. This sequence joins TRBV4-1 and TRBJ2-1; 14 bases are a match to TRBD2. The CDR3 sequence is 18 residues long. Looked up from germline, CDR1 is MGHRA and CDR2 is YSYEKL. V shed 4 bases and J 8 bases; nucleotides not matched to a gene: 13. The chain's CDR3 is CASSPNFPGLAGADEQFF. In DNA form, the CDR3 reads TGCGCCAGCAGCCCAAACTTTCCGGGACTAGCGGGAGCGGATGAGCAGTTCTTC.

This clonotype appeared many times. The genes are TRBV9 and TRBJ2-3, with 9 bases aligning to TRBD2. The CDR3 is 16 amino acids. Germline loops: CDR1 SGDLS, CDR2 YYNGEE. Trimming took 3 bases from V and 4 from J; bases not matched to a gene: 9. CDR3: CASSGRGLAGPDTQYF. The CDR3 DNA follows: TGTGCCAGCAGCGGGAGGGGACTAGCAGGCCCAGATACGCAGTATTTT.

This clonotype was detected ten times or more. The chain links TRBV7-6 to TRBJ2-7; 8 nucleotides agree with TRBD1. This CDR3 region has 14 residues. The V and J ends lost 5 bases and 3 bases, in that order; junction bases with no gene match: 6. Germline CDR1 and CDR2: SGHVS and FNYEAQ. The DNA for the CDR3 is TGTGCCAGCAGCCTCCGAGGACAGGGCTACGAGCAGTACTTC. Translated, it gives CASSLRGQGYEQYF.

Ten or more counts support this clonotype. The J gene is TRBJ2-3, the V gene TRBV20-1; perhaps TRBD1 as D (5 bases). The length of the CDR3 is 14 residues. Germline V CDR1 and CDR2: DFQATT, SNEGSKA (reference sequence). V lost 2 bases and J 4 bases, leaving 13 bases between the germline ends. CDR3 coding DNA: TGCAGTGCTAGAAAGCAGGGTGGGGCAGATACGCAGTATTTT. This translates into CSARKQGGADTQYF.

There are many counts of this clonotype. The chain uses TRBV11-2 and TRBJ2-1, with D possibly TRBD2 on 6 matching bases. The CDR3 is 12 amino acids. V lost 5 bases and J lost 7, with 9 bases in between. Germline CDR1 SGHAT, CDR2 FQNNGV. DNA for the CDR3: TGTGCCAGCAGCGTAAGCGGGAATGAGCAGTTCTTC. Protein: CASSVSGNEQFF.

This clonotype was observed many times. The rearrangement links TRBV27 to TRBJ2-5; unclear D gene. Germline CDR1 is MNHEY and CDR2 is SMNVEV (reference sequence). This CDR3 is 12 amino acids long. V was pared by 6 bases and J by 2 bases, with 7 bases between. CDR3 sequence: CASRDGQETQYF. As DNA, the CDR3 is TGTGCCAGCAGGGACGGACAAGAGACCCAGTACTTC.

This clonotype was picked up many times. The CDR3 nucleotides are TGTGCCAGCAGTTACTCGGGACTAGCGGGGCTCTACAATGAGCAGTTCTTC. Translated: CASSYSGLAGLYNEQFF. The V gene is TRBV6-2 or TRBV6-3, the J gene TRBJ2-1; 13 bases are shared with TRBD2. The V gene's germline CDR1 is MNHEY and CDR2 SVGEGT. V was pared by 0 bases and J by 3 bases, with 2 bases of the junction left unmatched. The CDR3 spans 17 residues.

This clonotype was counted many times. The V and J genes are TRBV6-5 and TRBJ2-7, with TRBD2 identical over 7 bases. Germline values: CDR1 MNHEY, CDR2 SVGAGI. V shed 0 bases and J 3 bases; nucleotides not matched to a gene: 8. The CDR3 runs to 16 residues. CDR3 coding DNA: TGTGCCAGCAGTTACTCAGGGACTCGGGGGGACTACGAGCAGTACTTC. It is translated as CASSYSGTRGDYEQYF.

The chain joins TRBV10-3 to TRBJ2-1; 8 bases fit TRBD2. From germline, CDR1 is ENHRY and CDR2 SYGVKD. V shed 10 bases, J shed 10 bases, and the junction held 15 bases outside the gene matches. This CDR3 is 14 amino acids long. CDR3 amino acids: CATTGTSKAGEQFF. The CDR3 DNA follows: TGTGCCACCACCGGGACTAGTAAAGCGGGCGAGCAGTTCTTC.

This clonotype was observed many times. The V call is TRBV28, the J call TRBJ2-7; a weak D match, TRBD2 (6 bases). Between the trimmed V and J ends, which lost 4 bases and 0 bases, there was a span of 10 bases. Germline CDR1 reads MDHEN; CDR2 reads SYDVKM. The CDR3 runs 14 residues. This CDR3 is CASSSLGGSYEQYF. CDR3 nucleotides: TGTGCCAGCAGTTCCCTGGGAGGCTCCTACGAGCAGTACTTC.

In this sample, this clonotype turned up many times. The CDR3 loop reads CSSTGRTYEQYF. As DNA, the CDR3 is TGCAGTTCAACAGGCAGAACCTACGAGCAGTACTTC. The rearrangement uses TRBV20-1 and TRBJ2-7; maybe TRBD1 (5 bases). The germline V and J ends were trimmed by 8 bases and 2 bases, with 13 bases remaining between them. CDR1 and CDR2 (germline): DFQATT, SNEGSKA (reference sequence). CDR3 length: 12 residues.

This clonotype has a count of ten or more. V is TRBV7-8 and J is TRBJ1-5; TRBD1 aligns across 7 bases. The ends lost 5 bases at V and 2 bases at J; junction bases unmatched: 3. Germline V gene data show CDR1 as SGHVS and CDR2 as FQNEAQ. This CDR3 region has 14 residues. The CDR3: CASSADRGNQPQHF. DNA for the CDR3: TGTGCCAGCAGCGCAGACAGGGGCAATCAGCCCCAGCATTTT. The variable domain in full, completed from reference TRBV7-8 and TRBJ1-5, reads GAGVSQSPRYKVAKRGQDVALRCDPISGHVSLFWYQQALGQGPEFLTYFQNEAQLDKSGLPSDRFFAERPEGSVSTLKIQRTQQEDSAVYLCASSADRGNQPQHFGDGTRLSIL.

This clonotype showed up many times. The chain recombines TRBV28 with TRBJ1-2; 8 bases map to TRBD1. V trimming: 4 bases; J trimming: 8 bases; junction bases outside the gene matches: 9. From germline, CDR1 is MDHEN and CDR2 SYDVKM. The CDR3 has 14 amino acids. Here the CDR3 reads CASSYNTGGNGYTF. CDR3 nucleotides: TGTGCCAGCAGTTACAACACAGGGGGAAACGGCTACACCTTC.

This clonotype was detected ten times or more. The chain recombines TRBV28 with TRBJ1-2; the D gene is possibly TRBD1 (6 bases). CDR1 is MDHEN, CDR2 SYDVKM, per germline. With 6 bases removed from V and 6 bases from J, the gap between germline ends came to 17 bases. The CDR3 is 14 amino acids. The CDR3 sequence is CASSSPGHRDGYTF. The CDR3 nucleotides read TGTGCCAGCAGCTCACCGGGACATCGAGATGGCTACACCTTC.

This clonotype was picked up many times. V and J are TRBV5-1 and TRBJ2-7; D is undetermined. The germline CDR1 and CDR2 sequences are SGHRS and YFSETQ. V was trimmed by 7 bases and J by 4 bases, leaving 18 bases between them. The CDR3 length is 14 residues. CDR3 region: CASSVAASRYEQYF. The CDR3 coding sequence is TGCGCCAGCTCCGTAGCAGCCTCCCGGTACGAGCAGTACTTC.

This clonotype was recorded at least ten times. This chain links TRBV6-5 with TRBJ2-7, with 8 positions matching TRBD1. Per germline, CDR1 MNHEY and CDR2 SVGAGI. The CDR3 runs to 14 residues. Germline trimming cut 4 bases from V and 1 base from J; bases unmatched to any gene: 3. The CDR3 coding sequence is TGTGCCAGCAGTTTCACAGGGGGATCCTACGAGCAGTACTTC. Translating it yields CASSFTGGSYEQYF.

This clonotype was found many times. The V and J genes are TRBV6-1 and TRBJ1-4, with a possible D match to TRBD1 (6 bases). V was clipped by 6 bases and J by 1 base, with 6 bases between them. This CDR3 region has 13 residues. The germline CDR1 and CDR2 sequences are MNHNS and SASEGT. CDR3 DNA sequence: TGTGCCAGCAGAGGGGGAACTAATGAAAAACTGTTTTTT. Its protein product is CASRGGTNEKLFF.

This clonotype was seen at least ten times. This rearrangement joins TRBV7-9 to TRBJ2-3; D possibly corresponds to TRBD2 (6 bases). Looked up from germline, CDR1 is SEHNR and CDR2 is FQNEAQ (reference sequence). Trimming took 5 bases from V and 3 from J, leaving 15 bases between them. This CDR3 contains 15 residues. The CDR3 sequence: CASSVRAGRTDTQYF. The CDR3 DNA reads TGTGCCAGCAGCGTTCGCGCGGGGAGAACAGATACGCAGTATTTT.

Many counts were recorded for this clonotype. The CDR3, as DNA: TGTGCCAGCAGCTCCCAGCGGGGGGGGAATGAGCAGTTCTTC. The encoded protein is CASSSQRGGNEQFF. The gene calls are TRBV7-2 and TRBJ2-1, with 10 nucleotides matching TRBD2. Trimming at V came to 4 bases and at J to 7 bases, leaving 4 bases not matched to a gene. The CDR3 is 14 amino acids. CDR1 and CDR2 (germline): SGHTA, FQGNSA.

This clonotype appeared many times. The chain recombines TRBV7-2 with TRBJ1-4; no clear D. Germline V gene sequence: CDR1 SGHTA, CDR2 FQGNSA. The CDR3 extends over 13 amino acids. V was clipped by 0 bases and J by 8 bases, with 7 bases between them. CDR3 coding DNA: TGTGCCAGCAGCTTAGCGTTGGTCGAAAAACTGTTTTTT. Protein: CASSLALVEKLFF. Based on the CDR3 plus reference TRBV7-2 and TRBJ1-4, the full variable domain is GAGVSQSPSNKVTEKGKDVELRCDPISGHTALYWYRQSLGQGLEFLIYFQGNSAPDKSGLPSDRFSAERTGGSVSTLTIQRTQQEDSAVYLCASSLALVEKLFFGSGTQLSVL.

This clonotype was picked up a small number of times. The chain couples TRBV28 to TRBJ1-1; 10 nucleotides agree with TRBD1. Per germline, CDR1 MDHEN and CDR2 SYDVKM. The CDR3 is 11 residues long. V shed 8 bases and J 10 bases; nucleotides not matched to a gene: 4. The CDR3 nucleotides are TGTGCCAGCCGACAGGGGGCTCGAGCTTTCTTT. Translation gives CASRQGARAFF.

This clonotype was counted ten times or more. CDR3 sequence: CASSLAAGDRQFF. CDR3 nucleotides: TGTGCCAGCAGTTTAGCAGCGGGGGATAGGCAGTTCTTC. The chain carries TRBV12-3 or TRBV12-4 and TRBJ2-1, with TRBD2 identical over 8 bases. The CDR3 is 13 amino acids. V lost 0 bases to trimming and J lost 12 bases; unmatched junction nucleotides: 4.

This clonotype was counted at least ten times. The rearrangement joins TRBV7-9 to TRBJ2-2; D unresolved. Germline V gene data show CDR1 as SEHNR and CDR2 as FQNEAQ (reference sequence). The CDR3 sequence is 11 residues long. The ends were cut back, 3 bases at V and 8 bases at J, with 4 bases in the middle. CDR3 in amino acids: CASSFTGELFF. CDR3 nucleotides: TGTGCCAGCAGCTTCACGGGGGAGCTGTTTTTT.

This clonotype was seen repeatedly, ten times or more. V is TRBV27 and J is TRBJ2-1, with 8 bases that match TRBD2. Per the germline V gene, CDR1 is MNHEY and CDR2 is SMNVEV (reference sequence). The CDR3 is 15 residues long. Germline trimming cut 5 bases from V and 5 bases from J; bases unmatched to any gene: 8. The CDR3: CASSRGGNPNNEQFF. The CDR3 nucleotides read TGTGCCAGCAGTCGGGGGGGGAACCCAAACAATGAGCAGTTCTTC.